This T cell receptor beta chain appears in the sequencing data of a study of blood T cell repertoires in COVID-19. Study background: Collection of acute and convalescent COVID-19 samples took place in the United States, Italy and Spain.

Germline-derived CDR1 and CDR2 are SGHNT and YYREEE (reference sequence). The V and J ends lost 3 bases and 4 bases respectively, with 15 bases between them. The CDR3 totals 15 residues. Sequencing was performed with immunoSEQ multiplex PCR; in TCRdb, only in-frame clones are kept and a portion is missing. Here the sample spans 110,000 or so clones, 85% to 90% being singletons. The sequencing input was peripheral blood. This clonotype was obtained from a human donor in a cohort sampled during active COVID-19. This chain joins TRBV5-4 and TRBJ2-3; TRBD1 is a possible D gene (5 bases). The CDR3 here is CASSWLDSSPDTQYF. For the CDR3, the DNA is TGTGCCAGCAGCTGGCTCGACAGTTCCCCAGATACGCAGTATTTT.